The sequence of this T cell receptor (beta chain) was determined in a study of regulatory T cells in long-lasting Graves disease. The study's findings and limits: Sample size, which was small, may have reduced accuracy. Less diverse TCR repertoires were seen in persistent Graves' patients than in newly diagnosed ones.

Time point denoted: newly diagnosed GD, antithyroid drugs for less than 3 months. PBMC RNA was the source of the TCR library. This clonotype has ten or more counts. Its antigen is not identified. V was trimmed by 7 bases and J by 4 bases, leaving 13 bases between them. Germline-derived CDR1 and CDR2 are SQVTM and ANQGSEA. The CDR3 runs to 12 residues. Libraries of TCR beta came from iRepertoire HTBI primers plus Arm-PCR of CDR3 regions. TCRdb ran MiXCR on the multiplex PCR reads and lists one entry per CDR3 protein. The table includes some 320,000 distinct CDR3 sequences, more than 15% detected once. The chain is built from TRBV29-1 and TRBJ1-2, with a tentative D call TRBD1 (6 bases). The specimen comprised peripheral blood mononuclear cells (PBMCs), sampled at new diagnosis, from a patient treated with antithyroid drugs. The sequence came from a female donor with Graves disease. The CDR3 DNA reads TGCAGCGCGACGGACAGAATCTATGGCTACACCTTC. Translated: CSATDRIYGYTF.